The clone carrying this TCR beta chain turned up a few times. Its target is unknown. The CDR3 has 13 amino acids. Trimming shortened V by 6 bases and J by 10 bases, and 18 bases separated the two germline ends. Germline CDR1 SNHLY, CDR2 FYNNEI. TCRdb re-called the 5' RACE reads through MiXCR, storing one row per CDR3 protein. The profile shows around 430,000 distinct CDR3 sequences, over 15% of them singletons. The data derive from a study of CD8 T cells in ankylosing spondylitis. Study outcomes and limitations: Reports say disease-linked clones showed up significantly more in matched ankylosing spondylitis synovial fluid. Ankylosing spondylitis blood appeared to be characterized by a TCR beta motif of eight highly homologous variants.

The chain joins TRBV2 to TRBJ1-2; weak D call: TRBD1 (5 bases). The material sequenced was blood, either unsorted or a sorted T cell fraction (not recorded which). The TCR comes from a male donor with ankylosing spondylitis. The CDR3 region is CASRNPGSGDYTF. The CDR3 region has the DNA TGTGCCAGCAGAAATCCAGGGTCCGGGGACTACACCTTC.